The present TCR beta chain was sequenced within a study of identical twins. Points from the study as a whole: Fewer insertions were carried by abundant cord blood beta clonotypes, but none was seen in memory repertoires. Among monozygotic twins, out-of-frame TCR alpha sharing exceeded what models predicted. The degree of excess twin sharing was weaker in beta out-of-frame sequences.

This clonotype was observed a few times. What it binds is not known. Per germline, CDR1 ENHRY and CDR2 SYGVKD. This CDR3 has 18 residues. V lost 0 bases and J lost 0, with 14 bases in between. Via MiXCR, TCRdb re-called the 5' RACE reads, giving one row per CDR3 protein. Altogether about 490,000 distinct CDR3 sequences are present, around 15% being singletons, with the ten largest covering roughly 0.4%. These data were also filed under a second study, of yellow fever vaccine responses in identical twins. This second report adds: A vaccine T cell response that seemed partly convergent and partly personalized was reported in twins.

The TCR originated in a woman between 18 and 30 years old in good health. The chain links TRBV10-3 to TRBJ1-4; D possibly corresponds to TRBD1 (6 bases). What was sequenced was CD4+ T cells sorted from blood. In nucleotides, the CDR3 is TGTGCCATCAGTGAGTCCCCCCGAGGGGGGCCAACTAATGAAAAACTGTTTTTT. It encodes CAISESPRGGPTNEKLFF.